This T cell receptor (beta chain) originates from a study of PD-1 blockade in classical Hodgkin lymphoma. The germline gives CDR1 LNHDA, CDR2 SQIVND (reference sequence). The CDR3 runs 17 residues. Trimming took off 1 base at V and 0 bases at J, with 13 bases between the two ends. The data were produced by immunoSEQ multiplex PCR, yet TCRdb's version contains in-frame clones alone and is incomplete. The sample has more than 2,000 clones; roughly 60% are singletons. There was relapse after autologous stem cell transplantation in every patient, and there was variation in brentuximab vedotin exposure. Best response was recorded as complete response, partial response or progressive disease.

This chain uses TRBV19 with TRBJ2-1; a possible D gene is TRBD2 (6 bases). The TCR sequence derives from a human donor with classical Hodgkin lymphoma. The source material was peripheral blood mononuclear cells (PBMCs), sampled at baseline. The CDR3 protein is CASSIAPGRGSYNEQFF. CDR3 in DNA: TGTGCCAGTAGTATAGCCCCCGGGCGGGGCTCCTACAATGAGCAGTTCTTC.